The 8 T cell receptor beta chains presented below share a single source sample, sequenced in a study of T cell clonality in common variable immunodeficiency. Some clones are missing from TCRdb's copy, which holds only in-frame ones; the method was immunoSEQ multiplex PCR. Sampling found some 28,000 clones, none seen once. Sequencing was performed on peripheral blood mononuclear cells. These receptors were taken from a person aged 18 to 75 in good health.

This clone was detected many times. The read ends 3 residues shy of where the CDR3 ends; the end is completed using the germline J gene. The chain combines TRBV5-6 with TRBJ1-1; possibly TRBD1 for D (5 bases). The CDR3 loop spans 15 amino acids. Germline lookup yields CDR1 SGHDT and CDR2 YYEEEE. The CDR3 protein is CASSLEGQLDTQAFF. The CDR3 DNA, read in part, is TGTGCCAGCAGCTTGGAGGGGCAGCTCGACACCCAA.

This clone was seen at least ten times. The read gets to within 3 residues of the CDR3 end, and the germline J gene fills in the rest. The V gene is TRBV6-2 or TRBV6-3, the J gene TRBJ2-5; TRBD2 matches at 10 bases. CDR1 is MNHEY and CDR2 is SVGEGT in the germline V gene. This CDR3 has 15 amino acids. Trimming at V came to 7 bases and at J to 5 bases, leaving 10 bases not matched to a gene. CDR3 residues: CASTLALAGAETQYF. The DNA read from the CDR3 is TGTGCCAGCACCCTAGCCCTAGCGGGGGCGGAGACC.

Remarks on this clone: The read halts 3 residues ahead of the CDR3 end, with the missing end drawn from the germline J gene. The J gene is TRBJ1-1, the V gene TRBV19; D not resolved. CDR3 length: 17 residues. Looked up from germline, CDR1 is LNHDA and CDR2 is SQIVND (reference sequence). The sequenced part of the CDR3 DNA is TGTGCCAGTAGTATAATGGGCGGCGGGGAGCGTGGGGTCGGC. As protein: CASSIMGGGERGVG. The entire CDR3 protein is CASSIMGGGERGVGAFF.

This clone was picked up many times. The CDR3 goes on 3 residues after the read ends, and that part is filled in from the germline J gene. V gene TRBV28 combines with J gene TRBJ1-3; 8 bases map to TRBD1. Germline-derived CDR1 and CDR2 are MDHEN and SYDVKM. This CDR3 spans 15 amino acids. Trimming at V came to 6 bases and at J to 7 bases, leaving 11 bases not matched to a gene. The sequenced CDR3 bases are TGTGCCAGCAGAAATCAGGGGGCGCTTGGGAACACC. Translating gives CASRNQGALGNT. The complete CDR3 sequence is CASRNQGALGNTIYF. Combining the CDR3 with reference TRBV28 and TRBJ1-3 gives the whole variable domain DVKVTQSSRYLVKRTGEKVFLECVQDMDHENMFWYRQDPGLGLRLIYFSYDVKMKEKGDIPEGYSVSREKKERFSLILESASTNQTSMYLCASRNQGALGNTIYFGEGSWLTVV.

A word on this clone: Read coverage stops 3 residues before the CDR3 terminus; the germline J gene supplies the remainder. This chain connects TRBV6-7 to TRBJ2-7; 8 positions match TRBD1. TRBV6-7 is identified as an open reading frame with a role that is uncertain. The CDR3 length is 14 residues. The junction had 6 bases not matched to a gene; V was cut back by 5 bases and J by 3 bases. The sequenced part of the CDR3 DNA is TGTGCCAGCAGTCAAGGACAGGGAATCTACGAG. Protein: CASSQGQGIYE. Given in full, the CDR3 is CASSQGQGIYEQYF.

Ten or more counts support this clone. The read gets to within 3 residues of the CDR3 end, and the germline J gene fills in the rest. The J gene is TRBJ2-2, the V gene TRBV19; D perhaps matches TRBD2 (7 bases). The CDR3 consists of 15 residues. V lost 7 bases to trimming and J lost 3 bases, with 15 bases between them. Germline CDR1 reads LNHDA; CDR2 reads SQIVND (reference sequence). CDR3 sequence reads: CASTPEGGYTGELFF. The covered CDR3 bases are TGTGCCAGTACCCCCGAGGGGGGGTACACCGGGGAG.

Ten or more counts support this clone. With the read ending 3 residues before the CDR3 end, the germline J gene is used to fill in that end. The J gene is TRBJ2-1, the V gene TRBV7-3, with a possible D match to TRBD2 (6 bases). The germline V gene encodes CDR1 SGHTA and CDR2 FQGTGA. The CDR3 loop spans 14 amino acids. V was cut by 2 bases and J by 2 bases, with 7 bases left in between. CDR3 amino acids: CASSLAGTYNEQFF. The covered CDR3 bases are TGTGCCAGCAGCTTAGCGGGGACCTACAATGAG.

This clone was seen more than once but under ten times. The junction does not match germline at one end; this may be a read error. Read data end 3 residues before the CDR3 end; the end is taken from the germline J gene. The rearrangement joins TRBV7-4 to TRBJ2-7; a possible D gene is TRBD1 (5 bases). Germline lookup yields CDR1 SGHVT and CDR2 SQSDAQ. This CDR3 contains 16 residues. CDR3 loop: CTSSRGHPDPSYEQYF. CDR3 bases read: TGCACCAGCAGCCGAGGACATCCAGACCCCTCCTACGAG.